This record looks at one T cell receptor (beta chain) sequence and its context. In the source study's methods: Researchers report that nucleated cell counts were estimated from reference gene primer amplification. Profiled with immunoSEQ multiplex PCR; TCRdb holds only in-frame clones, not every one. That table furnishes V, J and clone size, whereas the DNA furnished D and trimming. Of tens of thousands of clones listed, 91% are singletons. This entry comes from a study of blood T cell repertoires in COVID-19. Study information: PBMCs, B-cell-depleted T cells, or T cells were the source of the cDNA or gDNA that made up the material.

This CDR3 is built from 16 residues. J gave up 4 bases and V 2 bases, and 9 bases lay outside the gene matches. Germline V gene sequence: CDR1 SGHVT, CDR2 SQSDAQ. Input material: peripheral blood. The chain has TRBV7-4 and TRBJ2-7; 9 bases are shared with TRBD2. The source is a woman older than 75 with acute or convalescent COVID-19. This CDR3 is CASSLRRASGIYEQYF. The CDR3 DNA sequence: TGTGCCAGCAGCTTAAGGAGGGCTAGCGGGATATACGAGCAGTACTTC. Complete variable domain (other parts from reference TRBV7-4 and TRBJ2-7): GAGVSQSPRYKVAKRGRDVALRCDSISGHVTLYWYRQTLGQGSEVLTYSQSDAQRDKSGRPSGRFSAERPERSVSTLKIQRTEQGDSAVYLCASSLRRASGIYEQYFGPGTRLTVT.